The rows below give T cell receptor beta chains drawn from one sample of a study of T cell responses to AZD1222 COVID-19 vaccine. This table comes from immunoSEQ multiplex PCR, and its TCRdb copy is limited to in-frame clones, with some not included. The profile shows around 140,000 clones, over 90% of them singletons. Sequenced material: peripheral blood, taken on day 0 of AZD1222 vaccination. Every receptor here comes from an adult in good health. CDR3s include the opening cysteine and the closing phenylalanine or tryptophan. The order of the fields is CDR3 protein, CDR3 DNA, D gene, V gene, clone size, J gene. D genes are given only for firm matches. Rows give clone size only sometimes, using once, few, many, or a class for an expanded clone.

CASSQGMASGNYNEQFF,TGCGCCAGCAGCCAAGGCATGGCTAGCGGGAACTACAATGAGCAGTTCTTC,TRBD2,TRBV4-1,-,TRBJ2-1
CSVSQGNTEAFF,TGCAGCGTGTCACAGGGGAACACTGAAGCTTTCTTT,-,TRBV29-1,-,TRBJ1-1
CASSSLTGAIGNTIYF,TGTGCCAGCAGTTCTCTAACAGGAGCAATAGGAAACACCATATATTTT,-,TRBV28,-,TRBJ1-3
CASSEGRDGYEQYF,TGTGCCAGCAGTGAAGGAAGGGACGGCTACGAGCAGTACTTC,-,TRBV6-1,once,TRBJ2-7
CASSLKRDRGYYEQYF,TGTGCCAGCAGCTTAAAGAGGGACAGGGGTTACTACGAGCAGTACTTC,TRBD1,TRBV7-8,-,TRBJ2-7
CASSDRVNYGYTF,TGTGCCAGCAGTGACAGGGTTAACTATGGCTACACCTTC,-,TRBV2,-,TRBJ1-2
CASNPSGYNEQFF,TGTGCCAGTAACCCTAGCGGCTACAATGAGCAGTTCTTC,TRBD2,TRBV19,-,TRBJ2-1
CASSMEARNQPQHF,TGTGCCAGTAGTATGGAGGCCCGCAATCAGCCCCAGCATTTT,-,TRBV19,-,TRBJ1-5
CASSWALAKNIQYF,TGTGCCAGTAGCTGGGCGCTAGCCAAAAACATTCAGTACTTC,-,TRBV19,-,TRBJ2-4
CASMVGRNEQFF,TGTGCCAGCATGGTGGGGCGCAATGAGCAGTTCTTC,-,TRBV12-3/TRBV12-4,-,TRBJ2-1
CASSQDYTSGRAYEQFF,TGTGCCAGCAGCCAAGATTATACTAGCGGGAGGGCCTATGAGCAGTTCTTC,TRBD2,TRBV4-2,-,TRBJ2-1
CASSMEEGAGNTEAFF,TGTGCCAGTAGTATGGAGGAGGGGGCCGGGAACACTGAAGCTTTCTTT,TRBD1,TRBV19,-,TRBJ1-1
CASSIGRGDATLEPQHF,TGTGCCAGTAGTATCGGCAGGGGGGACGCAACTTTAGAGCCCCAGCATTTT,TRBD1,TRBV19,-,TRBJ1-5
CVGAAPEQYF,TGTGTTGGGGCCGCACCAGAGCAGTACTTC,-,TRBV21-1,-,TRBJ2-7
CAWSVERVGEQYF,TGTGCCTGGAGTGTAGAGCGGGTGGGTGAGCAGTACTTC,-,TRBV30,-,TRBJ2-7
CASSQQGAHGYTF,TGTGCCAGCTCACAACAGGGGGCTCATGGCTACACCTTC,TRBD1,TRBV18,-,TRBJ1-2
CASRTGQGYEQYF,TGTGCCAGCAGAACGGGACAGGGCTACGAGCAGTACTTC,TRBD1,TRBV6-6,-,TRBJ2-7
CASSLGRLAGYNEQFF,TGTGCCAGCAGCTTAGGTCGACTAGCCGGGTACAATGAGCAGTTCTTC,TRBD2,TRBV7-2,-,TRBJ2-1
CAWRSSYEQYF,TGTGCCTGGCGTAGCTCCTACGAGCAGTACTTC,-,TRBV30,-,TRBJ2-7
CASSFDTGVNTEAFF,TGTGCCAGCAGCTTTGATACAGGGGTTAACACTGAAGCTTTCTTT,TRBD1,TRBV7-2,-,TRBJ1-1
CATSRGDATLNTEAFF,TGTGCCACCTCACGCGGGGACGCGACCTTGAACACTGAAGCTTTCTTT,-,TRBV19,-,TRBJ1-1
CASSPTSTGELFF,TGTGCCAGCTCACCTACGAGCACCGGGGAGCTGTTTTTT,-,TRBV18,-,TRBJ2-2
CASSWDRRTYEQYF,TGTGCCAGCAGCTGGGACAGGCGAACCTACGAGCAGTACTTC,TRBD1,TRBV7-2,-,TRBJ2-7
CASGRGGLPDEQFF,TGTGCCAGCGGACGGGGCGGGCTTCCGGATGAGCAGTTCTTC,-,TRBV9,-,TRBJ2-1